This TCR beta chain was captured in a study of T cell repertoires in cytomegalovirus infection. Study background: Public TCR beta signatures provided an indication of both CMV infection and a matching HLA type.

Concerning this clonotype: What it recognizes is unknown.

MiXCR was run by TCRdb on the reads, yielding one entry per CDR3 protein. The repertoire holds around 540,000 distinct CDR3 sequences, with 25% to 35% as singletons. Study-wide results and caveats: Pooled public TCR beta family frequency picked out CMV carriers with the relevant HLA.

The TCR originated in a human donor in good health (CMV status not recorded). Some clones in this sample may be carry-over from other donors' samples. Sequencing was performed on cultured PBMCs, taken from culture after CMV antigen stimulation.

The CDR3 nucleotides read TGCAGTGCGGAGTATGAAGGCTCCTACGAGCAGTACTTC. As protein: CSAEYEGSYEQYF. The chain couples TRBV20-1 to TRBJ2-7; D uncertain. CDR3 length: 13 amino acids. Germline V gives CDR1 DFQATT, CDR2 SNEGSKA (reference sequence). Trimming left V 6 bases short and J 0 bases short, with 12 bases between.